Listed below are T cell receptor beta chains from one sample, sequenced in a study of T-cell memory formation after mild COVID-19. Via MiXCR, TCRdb re-called the 5' RACE reads, giving one row per CDR3 protein. The sample holds under 200,000 distinct CDR3 sequences; roughly a third are singletons and the top ten take about 11%. The sample was PBMCs or a T cell subset sorted from them (not recorded which). These TCRs come from an adult woman who had mild COVID-19 (a few samples of this study predate the infection). Cell type and time point are not known. CDR3s leave out the opening cysteine and the closing phenylalanine or tryptophan. Each record gives: V gene, clone size, J gene, CDR3 protein. Expanded clones get a size class; other rows say once, few or many, or leave the size out.

TRBV3-1	.	TRBJ2-7	ASSMPSYEQY
TRBV10-3	.	TRBJ2-7	AIRDRATYEQY
TRBV24-1	few	TRBJ2-3	ATSDFRRAKADTQY
TRBV2	few	TRBJ1-2	ASIGQVQLGYT
TRBV5-1	.	TRBJ1-1	ASSLLVLGPNTEAF
TRBV2	.	TRBJ2-3	ASSDYRDDTQY
TRBV24-1	.	TRBJ1-1	ATSDLSYTEAF
TRBV2	few	TRBJ1-1	ASSEVGALNTEAF
TRBV3-1	.	TRBJ1-2	ASSQEPWLSGYGYT
TRBV14	.	TRBJ2-3	ASSRSPGGRDTQY
TRBV4-2	.	TRBJ2-5	ASSQDGGRAKMVGLAGETQY
TRBV24-1	.	TRBJ2-1	ATSDRYEDEQF
TRBV25-1	.	TRBJ1-2	ASSARQGSGYT
TRBV7-2	few	TRBJ1-1	ASAPTRVTEAF
TRBV30	few	TRBJ2-1	AWSIREAYNEQF
TRBV6-6	once	TRBJ2-7	ASIPSHRYEQY
TRBV4-1	few	TRBJ2-7	ASSQEGGYSAYEQY
TRBV12-5	.	TRBJ2-5	ASGLAWSSGRVETQY
TRBV4-1	.	TRBJ2-5	ASSQALARETQY
TRBV7-2	many	TRBJ2-6	ASSLLGTANSGANVLT
TRBV29-1	.	TRBJ1-1	SVLLQGAQGAF
TRBV6-5	many	TRBJ2-1	ASSYSLASSYNEQF
TRBV5-1	few	TRBJ2-7	ASSLGSAGYEQY
TRBV20-1	few	TRBJ1-2	SARDRIVTSTYSDYGYT
TRBV4-3	.	TRBJ2-7	ASSLSPGTGVHEQY
TRBV5-1	.	TRBJ2-1	ASSLHRDNEQF
TRBV12-3/TRBV12-4	.	TRBJ1-1	ASKPGHMNTEAF
TRBV20-1	many	TRBJ2-3	SARNRRVGGTDTQY
TRBV20-1	few	TRBJ2-7	SARGSVSYEQY
TRBV4-3	few	TRBJ2-5	ASSQERGAGGLETQY
TRBV9	.	TRBJ2-1	ASSPTGQGRNEQF
TRBV20-1	few	TRBJ2-7	SARDENDRGSEQY
TRBV25-1	.	TRBJ2-3	ASSVGASGGANTQY
TRBV6-2/TRBV6-3	few	TRBJ2-5	ASSYSLTQY
TRBV9	few	TRBJ1-5	ASSEGQGYDQPQH
TRBV7-8	few	TRBJ2-7	ASSSISGLVN
TRBV12-3/TRBV12-4	.	TRBJ2-2	ASSLGENTGELF
TRBV11-3	.	TRBJ2-7	ASSSLWSVAGGSYEQY
TRBV12-3/TRBV12-4	many	TRBJ1-3	ASSRRRGTSGNTIY
TRBV29-1	.	TRBJ2-1	SVEQGTPHEQF
TRBV10-3	few	TRBJ1-5	AIDRQGGNQPQH
TRBV3-1	few	TRBJ2-7	ASSQAPWQGAYEQY
TRBV5-1	many	TRBJ1-1	ASSLEWGWNEAF
TRBV7-9	.	TRBJ2-1	ASSTTRYEYNEQF
TRBV7-9	.	TRBJ2-7	ASSLNGAYEQY
TRBV7-2	few	TRBJ2-3	ASSLRLLPSTDTQY
TRBV12-3/TRBV12-4	.	TRBJ1-5	ASSLWTGVSNQPQH
TRBV5-1	few	TRBJ2-7	ASSEPGQGHEQY
TRBV15	.	TRBJ2-6	ATSRLQGASSGANVLT
TRBV7-6	.	TRBJ2-1	ASSLGTSGRYGNEQF
TRBV7-8	.	TRBJ2-7	ASSSPGRTNYEQY
TRBV6-6	.	TRBJ1-2	ASSYDPGLGYT
TRBV2	few	TRBJ2-1	ASIAGVQWNEQF
TRBV9	.	TRBJ1-2	ASSPRLGGGYT